The sequence of this T cell receptor beta chain was determined in a study of cytomegalovirus exposure and HLA in healthy donors. Findings of the study overall: Cytomegalovirus-associated status was assigned to more than 150 TCR beta chains.

Trimming left V 4 bases short and J 2 bases short, with 13 bases between. Germline values: CDR1 SGHRS, CDR2 YFSETQ. CDR3 length equals 14 residues. The donors were part of the roughly 120-subject validation cohort, which stood apart from the roughly 730-subject first cohort. The data were produced by immunoSEQ multiplex PCR, yet TCRdb's version contains in-frame clones alone and is incomplete. The data hold 150,000 or so clones, with 85% to 95% observed a single time. Remarks on this clone: Antigen unknown.

The sample consisted of PBMCs. The TCR was taken from a man between 18 and 29 years old in good health and CMV-seropositive. V usage is TRBV5-1 and J usage is TRBJ2-7; D remains ambiguous. The CDR3 region is CASSPISPTYEQYF. CDR3 coding DNA: TGCGCCAGCAGCCCTATTTCCCCGACCTACGAGCAGTACTTC.